A selection of T cell receptor beta chains follows, all from one sample in a study of blood T cell repertoires in COVID-19. The method was immunoSEQ multiplex PCR; TCRdb's version includes in-frame clones alone and lacks a portion of them. The table lists some 200,000 clones, 80% to 90% of them singletons. The source material was PBMCs or T cells enriched from blood (not recorded which). All receptors come from a man aged 35 to 55 who had recovered from COVID-19. The CDR3 runs from the conserved cysteine through the conserved F or W. Size values are once, few and many counts, or a class for expanded clones, and some rows have none.

length	V	J	size	CDR3
14	TRBV30	TRBJ2-7	once	CAWKLTGWSYEQYF
15	TRBV7-6	TRBJ2-5	.	CASSSLAGVRETQYF
16	TRBV18	TRBJ1-5	.	CASSLSPGLSNQPQHF
14	TRBV10-3	TRBJ1-2	.	CAISELGTGDGYTF
16	TRBV11-2	TRBJ1-5	.	CASSLNDRGRNQPQHF
14	TRBV4-2	TRBJ2-7	once	CASSQEGRTTSRYF
15	TRBV5-1	TRBJ1-4	.	CASSLVAGSNEKLFF
13	TRBV12-3/TRBV12-4	TRBJ1-2	.	CASSPRTGGGYTF
15	TRBV5-1	TRBJ2-7	.	CASSFRGPRSGEQYF
14	TRBV25-1	TRBJ2-2	.	CASSAYRESGELFF
14	TRBV27	TRBJ2-3	.	CASRRQGSTDTQYF
16	TRBV30	TRBJ1-5	few	CAWSGGSFSSNQPQHF
14	TRBV20-1	TRBJ1-5	.	CSASASGSNQPQHF
17	TRBV19	TRBJ2-1	.	CATSPGTSGGTYNEQFF
15	TRBV2	TRBJ2-1	.	CASSDPNGSYNEQFF
14	TRBV6-5	TRBJ1-5	.	CATNNGYSNQPQHF
12	TRBV29-1	TRBJ1-2	.	CSVGTGGVGYTF
15	TRBV14	TRBJ2-7	.	CASSQPGLGDYEQYF
15	TRBV5-1	TRBJ1-2	.	CASSLNRGGDYGYTF
14	TRBV2	TRBJ2-7	few	CASSGTGISYEQYF
14	TRBV5-1	TRBJ1-1	.	CASSFGQGFLEAFF
13	TRBV5-4	TRBJ2-3	.	CASSLVGPNTQYF
16	TRBV5-1	TRBJ1-1	.	CASRPSGTGGSTEAFF
14	TRBV7-9	TRBJ2-1	.	CASSLWGGDNEQFF
14	TRBV9	TRBJ1-2	.	CASSPSLADYGYTF
15	TRBV29-1	TRBJ2-6	.	CSAFSGTSGANVLTF
14	TRBV2	TRBJ2-1	.	CASSVYGGYNEQFF
16	TRBV15	TRBJ2-2	once	CATSRKLATITGELFF
12	TRBV7-9	TRBJ1-1	few	CASSSTQFEAFF
17	TRBV7-9	TRBJ1-1	.	CASSLGTGFPLGTEAFF
13	TRBV6-5	TRBJ1-2	.	CASRTRGTDGYTF
15	TRBV18	TRBJ1-5	once	CASSPNRVSNQPQHF
14	TRBV6-5	TRBJ2-7	.	CASRPGQYVAEQYF
13	TRBV4-2	TRBJ2-1	.	CASGVAGYAEQFF
12	TRBV5-1	TRBJ1-2	.	CASSFDTYGYTF
17	TRBV7-9	TRBJ1-3	.	CASSSSVSGVGWNTIYF
14	TRBV5-1	TRBJ2-5	.	CASSPRGGGETQYF
15	TRBV5-1	TRBJ2-5	.	CASTLGLAGRETQYF
13	TRBV30	TRBJ2-4	.	CAWSGGVQNIQYF
15	TRBV9	TRBJ2-5	.	CASSVASQTGETQYF
14	TRBV11-2	TRBJ1-1	.	CASSLEGALTEAFF
16	TRBV6-1	TRBJ1-2	.	CASSDSGRIANYGYTF
13	TRBV19	TRBJ1-2	.	CASSVAGRYGYTF
16	TRBV6-6	TRBJ1-5	.	CASSPGTSHTSWSQHF